These 8 T cell receptor beta chains share one sample of origin, sequenced in a study of T-cell memory formation after mild COVID-19. TCRdb reprocessed the 5' RACE reads with MiXCR, giving one entry per CDR3 protein. Of 250,000 to 350,000 distinct CDR3 sequences in the sample, 15% to 20% were seen once. The sequencing input was PBMCs or a T cell subset sorted from them (not recorded which). These receptor sequences come from a man younger than 30 who had mild COVID-19 (a few samples of this study predate the infection). Cell type and time point are not known.

V gene TRBV27 combines with J gene TRBJ2-7; 7 bases map to TRBD1. The V gene end was trimmed by 5 bases and the J gene end by 4 bases; junction bases not matched to a gene: 5. The germline gives CDR1 MNHEY, CDR2 SMNVEV (reference sequence). The CDR3 length is 13 residues. CDR3 sequence (DNA): TGTGCCAGCAGTCCCAACAGGGGTTACGAGCAGTACGTC. The encoded protein is CASSPNRGYEQYV.

This clonotype was detected only a few times. The rearrangement links TRBV7-2 to TRBJ1-1, with a tentative D call TRBD1 (6 bases). Trimming removed 2 bases at V and 11 bases at J, with 15 bases between. The CDR3 consists of 13 residues. Per germline, CDR1 SGHTA and CDR2 FQGNSA. CDR3 sequence reads: CASSLMDSRWAFF. The CDR3 bases are TGTGCCAGCAGCTTAATGGACAGCCGTTGGGCTTTCTTT.

This rearrangement joins TRBV7-9 to TRBJ2-1, with 7 bases matching TRBD1. This CDR3 contains 14 residues. The V segment lost 7 bases and the J segment 4 bases; nucleotides outside the gene matches: 7. CDR1 is SEHNR, CDR2 FQNEAQ, per germline (reference sequence). The CDR3 spells CASIAGTEYNEQFF. CDR3 DNA: TGTGCCAGCATCGCCGGGACAGAATACAATGAGCAGTTCTTC.

The chain has TRBV6-2 or TRBV6-3 and TRBJ1-1; D possibly corresponds to TRBD1 (6 bases). Trimming took off 4 bases at V and 3 bases at J, with 12 bases between the two ends. The CDR3 has 14 residues. Germline V gives CDR1 MNHEY, CDR2 SVGEGT. The DNA of the CDR3 is TGTGCCAGCAGTTCCAGGGGCCCCGACACTGAAGCTTTCTTT. This sequence encodes CASSSRGPDTEAFF.

This clonotype was counted a few times. V gene TRBV9 combines with J gene TRBJ1-3; 9 positions agree with TRBD1. The germline gives CDR1 SGDLS, CDR2 YYNGEE. Unmatched junction bases numbered 9, after V lost 2 bases and J lost 0 bases. The CDR3 runs 18 residues. CDR3 in DNA: TGTGCCAGCAGCGTTCGTCCCGGGACAGGGTACTCTGGAAACACCATATATTTT. It encodes CASSVRPGTGYSGNTIYF.

The chain employs TRBV7-6 and TRBJ2-7; TRBD1 might be the D (6 bases). Trimming took off 5 bases at V and 2 bases at J, with 19 bases between the two ends. The CDR3 is 16 residues long. In germline, CDR1 is SGHVS, CDR2 FNYEAQ. In DNA, the CDR3 is TGTGCCAGCAGCATTAATTCCGATGGGGGCGCCTACGAGCAGTACGTC. Residues: CASSINSDGGAYEQYV.

This clonotype has a handful of counts. This rearrangement joins TRBV7-3 to TRBJ2-1; D unclear. V lost 2 bases and J 4 bases, leaving 9 bases between the germline ends. Germline V gives CDR1 SGHTA, CDR2 FQGTGA. This CDR3 has 14 amino acids. DNA of the CDR3: TGTGCCAGCAGCTTACTCTCCGGGTACAATGAGCAGTTCTTC. It yields the protein CASSLLSGYNEQFF. Drawing the rest from reference TRBV7-3 and TRBJ2-1, the complete variable domain is GAGVSQTPSNKVTEKGKYVELRCDPISGHTALYWYRQSLGQGPEFLIYFQGTGAADDSGLPNDRFFAVRPEGSVSTLKIQRTERGDSAVYLCASSLLSGYNEQFFGPGTRLTVL.

Details on this clonotype: No DNA is shown, since the ends of the CDR3 on it are uncertain; the CDR3 is the one TCRdb lists. The V call is TRBV7-6, the J call TRBJ2-2; the table calls TRBD1, which could not be checked here. The CDR3 length equals 18 residues, ends included. Germline CDR1 reads SGHVS; CDR2 reads FNYEAQ. The CDR3 region is CASILVSRGGYSTGELFF.